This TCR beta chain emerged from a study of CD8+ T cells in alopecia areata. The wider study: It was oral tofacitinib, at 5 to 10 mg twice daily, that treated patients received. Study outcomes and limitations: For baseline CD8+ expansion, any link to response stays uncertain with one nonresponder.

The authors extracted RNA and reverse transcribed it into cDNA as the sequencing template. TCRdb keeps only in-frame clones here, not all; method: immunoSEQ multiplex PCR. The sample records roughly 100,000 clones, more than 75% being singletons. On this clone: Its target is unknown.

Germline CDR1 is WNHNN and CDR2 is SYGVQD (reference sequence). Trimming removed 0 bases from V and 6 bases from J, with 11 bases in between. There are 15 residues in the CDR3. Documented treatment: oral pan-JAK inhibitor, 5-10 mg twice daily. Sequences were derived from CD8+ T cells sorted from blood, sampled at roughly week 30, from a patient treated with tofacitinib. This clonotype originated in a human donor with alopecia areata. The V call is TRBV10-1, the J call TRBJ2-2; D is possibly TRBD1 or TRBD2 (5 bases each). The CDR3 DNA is TGCGCCAGCAGTGAGTCATGGGGGTCATCCGGGGAGCTGTTTTTT. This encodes CASSESWGSSGELFF.